Listed here are 27 T cell receptor beta chains from one sample, sequenced in a study of metastatic and nonmetastatic thyroid tumors. Treatment of any kind had been given to no patient before thyroid surgery. TCRdb redid the clone calls on the PCR reads using MiXCR. Here the sample spans 37,000 or so clones, 17% being singletons. Source material: blood. Receptor source: a male donor with papillary thyroid cancer or a benign thyroid nodule (not recorded which). Some clones in this sample may be carry-over from other donors' samples.

This clone was counted at least ten times. The chain is built from TRBV12-3 or TRBV12-4 and TRBJ1-6; 9 bases map to TRBD1. This CDR3 is built from 17 residues. The V gene end was trimmed by 3 bases and the J gene end by 3 bases; junction bases not matched to a gene: 6. This chain's CDR3 is CASSFAWGQGYNSPLHF. For the CDR3, the DNA is TGTGCCAGCAGTTTTGCGTGGGGACAGGGCTATAATTCACCCCTCCACTTT.

This clone was detected many times. The V gene is TRBV20-1, the J gene TRBJ2-7, with D perhaps matching TRBD2 (6 bases). Trimming took 6 bases from V and 5 from J, leaving 17 bases between them. This CDR3 has 13 residues. CDR1 is DFQATT, CDR2 SNEGSKA, per germline (reference sequence). The CDR3 DNA reads as TGCAGTGCCCAGCCCGGCGGGAAACACGAGCAGTACTTC. Residues: CSAQPGGKHEQYF.

The V call is TRBV11-2, the J call TRBJ2-1, with TRBD1 identical over 7 bases. The CDR3 runs 16 residues. J was trimmed by 8 bases and V by 4 bases; bases with no gene match: 14. The V gene's germline CDR1 is SGHAT and CDR2 FQNNGV. The CDR3 protein is CASSSYGVYRGYEQFF. The CDR3 DNA is TGTGCCAGCAGCTCCTATGGGGTTTACAGGGGATATGAGCAGTTCTTC.

The chain carries TRBV5-1 and TRBJ2-1; 7 bases line up with TRBD2. J was trimmed by 5 bases and V by 4 bases; bases with no gene match: 15. The CDR3 is 17 residues long. CDR1 is SGHRS, CDR2 YFSETQ, per germline. In DNA form, the CDR3 reads TGCGCCAGCAGCCCCCTCTCGGTAGCGGGCGATAACAATGAGCAGTTCTTC. Encoded protein: CASSPLSVAGDNNEQFF.

The chain couples TRBV10-2 to TRBJ2-7, with 11 nucleotides matching TRBD2. This CDR3 has 16 amino acids. The junction had 13 bases not matched to a gene; V was cut back by 6 bases and J by 6 bases. Germline lookup yields CDR1 WSHSY and CDR2 SAAADI. This CDR3 is CASSQTIAGGSSEQYF. The CDR3 nucleotides read TGCGCCAGCAGCCAAACTATAGCGGGAGGGTCTAGCGAGCAGTACTTC.

This clone was observed at least ten times. The rearrangement links TRBV6-2 or TRBV6-3 to TRBJ2-3; D may be TRBD2 (5 bases). Per the germline V gene, CDR1 is MNHEY and CDR2 is SVGEGT. This CDR3 contains 11 residues. V was trimmed by 6 bases and J by 6 bases, leaving 7 bases between them. CDR3 sequence: CASSLADTQYF. The CDR3 nucleotides read TGTGCCAGCAGCTTAGCGGATACGCAGTATTTT.

This clone was counted a few times. An end of the junction differs from the germline gene, which may be a read error. V is TRBV2 and J is TRBJ2-7; D not certain. The germline CDR1 and CDR2 sequences are SNHLY and FYNNEI. This CDR3 comprises 9 residues. This CDR3 reads CASSVAQDF. The CDR3 DNA sequence: TGTGCCAGCAGCGTAGCCCAAGACTTC.

This clone occurred a few times. At the DNA level, this CDR3 is encoded by other sequences in the same sample as well. V and J are TRBV2 and TRBJ2-1; TRBD2 agrees at 7 bases. The CDR3 loop spans 14 amino acids. Losses at the gene ends were 4 bases for V and 9 bases for J; bases not matched to a gene: 9. CDR1 is SNHLY, CDR2 FYNNEI, per germline. Here the CDR3 DNA reads TGTGCCAGCAGTGGACTAGCTGGACCGGGTGAGCAGTTCTTC. It translates to CASSGLAGPGEQFF. Drawing the rest from reference TRBV2 and TRBJ2-1, the complete variable domain is EPEVTQTPSHQVTQMGQEVILRCVPISNHLYFYWYRQILGQKVEFLVSFYNNEISEKSEIFDDQFSVERPDGSNFTLKIRSTKLEDSAMYFCASSGLAGPGEQFFGPGTRLTVL.

This clone has ten or more counts. J is TRBJ2-5 and V is TRBV10-3; 13 nucleotides agree with TRBD2. After removal of 7 bases from V and 3 bases from J, the junction contained 5 bases not matched to a gene. CDR3 size: 15 residues. Germline CDR1 and CDR2: ENHRY and SYGVKD. In DNA form, the CDR3 reads TGTGCCATCACCCCCGGGACTAGCGGGGAAGAGACCCAGTACTTC. This codes for CAITPGTSGEETQYF.

This clone was observed at least ten times. This may stem from a read error, because a much larger clone lies one nucleotide away. The V call is TRBV6-1, the J call TRBJ2-1, with 14 bases identical to TRBD2. The germline gives CDR1 MNHNS, CDR2 SASEGT. The CDR3 contains 14 residues. The V and J ends lost 7 bases and 8 bases, in that order; junction bases with no gene match: 4. In nucleotides, the CDR3 is TGTGCCAGCATCCGACTAGCGGGAGGGGATGAGCAGTTCTTC. Protein product: CASIRLAGGDEQFF.

There are many counts of this clone. V is TRBV6-4 and J is TRBJ2-3, with D perhaps matching TRBD1 (6 bases). V was trimmed by 4 bases and J by 0 bases, leaving 11 bases between them. The CDR3 sequence is 15 residues long. CDR1 and CDR2 from the germline V gene are MRHNA and SNTAGT. The CDR3 is CASSAGTSSTDTQYF. In DNA, the CDR3 is TGTGCCAGCAGTGCCGGGACATCTAGCACAGATACGCAGTATTTT.

This clone showed up just once. Given a much more abundant clone one base away, this may be a read error. V and J are TRBV11-1 and TRBJ2-3; 7 positions agree with TRBD1. From germline, CDR1 is SGHAT and CDR2 FQDESV (reference sequence). The CDR3 loop spans 17 amino acids. The ends lost 1 base at V and 7 bases at J; junction bases unmatched: 14. CDR3 DNA sequence: TGTGCCAGCAGCTTAGGTCGGAGTAGGGGGCCCGCATATACGCAGTATTTT. As protein: CASSLGRSRGPAYTQYF. Full variable domain (missing parts from reference TRBV11-1 and TRBJ2-3): EAEVAQSPRYKITEKSQAVAFWCDPISGHATLYWYRQILGQGPELLVQFQDESVVDDSQLPKDRFSAERLKGVDSTLKIQPAELGDSAMYLCASSLGRSRGPAYTQYFGPGTRLTVL.

A word on this clone: Possible read error: a much larger clone is one base away. The J gene is TRBJ1-1, the V gene TRBV4-2; TRBD1 might be the D (5 bases). From germline, CDR1 is LGHNA and CDR2 YNFKEQ. CDR3 length: 15 amino acids. V lost 1 base and J lost 10, with 19 bases in between. The CDR3 DNA reads TGTGCCAGCAGCCAAGTGGGGGGAGATTGGGGCGGAGCTTTCTTT. Protein product: CASSQVGGDWGGAFF.

The DNA for the CDR3 is TGTGCCAGCAGCGTTGATAGCGGGGGAATCTCCTACGAGCAGTACTTC. It codes for CASSVDSGGISYEQYF. The gene calls are TRBV9 and TRBJ2-7, with 9 bases lining up with TRBD2. The CDR3 totals 16 residues. Per germline, CDR1 SGDLS and CDR2 YYNGEE. Trimming took 2 bases from V and 0 from J; bases not matched to a gene: 6.

This clone has ten or more counts. The chain has TRBV5-1 and TRBJ2-3, with 10 bases aligning to TRBD1. CDR1 is SGHRS, CDR2 YFSETQ, per germline. V shed 3 bases, J shed 4 bases, and the junction held 11 bases outside the gene matches. The CDR3 loop spans 17 amino acids. Here the CDR3 reads CASSSGIGQGVADTQYF. The CDR3 bases are TGCGCCAGCAGCTCGGGGATTGGACAGGGGGTCGCAGATACGCAGTATTTT.

This clone showed up many times. This chain connects TRBV12-3 or TRBV12-4 to TRBJ2-5, with 10 bases matching TRBD2. This CDR3 comprises 15 residues. The V and J ends lost 5 bases and 3 bases, in that order; junction bases with no gene match: 6. CDR3 residues: CASSGTSATEETQYF. DNA for the CDR3: TGTGCCAGCAGTGGGACTAGCGCAACAGAAGAGACCCAGTACTTC.

In this sample, this clone turned up many times. CDR3 nucleotides: TGCGCCAGCAGCCGGACAGGGGGGGATCAGCCCCAGCATTTT. Translating it yields CASSRTGGDQPQHF. This chain uses TRBV4-1 with TRBJ1-5, with 10 bases matching TRBD1. Germline loops: CDR1 MGHRA, CDR2 YSYEKL. CDR3 size: 14 residues. V gave up 4 bases and J gave up 5 bases; unmatched junction bases: 2.

This clone was picked up many times. V usage is TRBV7-9 and J usage is TRBJ1-1, with D perhaps TRBD1 (5 bases). The V gene's germline CDR1 is SEHNR and CDR2 FQNEAQ (reference sequence). V lost 2 bases and J 1 base, leaving 8 bases between the germline ends. The CDR3 is 14 amino acids. For the CDR3, the DNA is TGTGCCAGCAGCTTAAATGGACAGAACACTGAAGCTTTCTTT. It yields the protein CASSLNGQNTEAFF.

This clone was seen repeatedly, ten times or more. The gene calls are TRBV7-9 and TRBJ2-7, with 14 bases lining up with TRBD2. The CDR3 sequence is 15 residues long. V lost 5 bases and J lost 4; bases outside the gene matches: 4. Germline V gene lookup returns CDR1 SEHNR and CDR2 FQNEAQ (reference sequence). CDR3 nucleotide sequence: TGTGCCAGCAGCCTGGGGACTAGCGGGAGTTACGAGCAGTACTTC. Translated, it gives CASSLGTSGSYEQYF.

This clone has a count of ten or more. The V and J genes are TRBV9 and TRBJ2-1, with 13 bases fitting TRBD2. The CDR3 totals 15 residues. Germline lookup yields CDR1 SGDLS and CDR2 YYNGEE. V was clipped by 4 bases and J by 7 bases; unmatched bases: 5. In DNA, the CDR3 is TGTGCCAGCAGCCGGACTAGCGGGAGTATGAATGAGCAGTTCTTC. As protein: CASSRTSGSMNEQFF.

A few counts support this clone. The J gene is TRBJ2-7, the V gene TRBV12-3 or TRBV12-4, with TRBD2 matching over 13 bases. The CDR3 covers 14 residues. The trim removed 4 bases at V and 6 bases at J, leaving 3 bases unmatched. The CDR3 bases are TGTGCCAGCAGTTCGACTAGCGGGAGGCTCGAGCAGTACTTC. This sequence encodes CASSSTSGRLEQYF.

As for this clone: A much larger clone sits a single nucleotide away, making a read error possible. Within the sample, other DNA sequences also encode this same CDR3. J is TRBJ2-3 and V is TRBV9; 11 bases agree with TRBD2. CDR1 and CDR2 (germline): SGDLS, YYNGEE. V lost 4 bases, J lost 0 bases, and 4 bases stayed unmatched. The CDR3 is 16 amino acids. Written as DNA, the CDR3 is TGTGCCAGCAGCCTTAGACTAGCGGGGAGCACAGATACGCAGTATTTT. It translates to CASSLRLAGSTDTQYF.

This chain uses TRBV11-3 with TRBJ1-1; no firm D call. The CDR3 consists of 13 residues. Between the trimmed V and J ends, which lost 1 base and 2 bases, there was a span of 5 bases. Germline loops: CDR1 SGHNT, CDR2 YENEEA. The CDR3 region has the DNA TGTGCCAGCAGCTTAGCTATAAACACTGAAGCTTTCTTT. It yields the protein CASSLAINTEAFF.

This clone was picked up a small number of times. A much larger clone lies one base from this, so it may be a read error. The chain combines TRBV12-3 or TRBV12-4 with TRBJ1-2; D unresolved. The CDR3 totals 13 residues. The CDR3 sequence is CAGSVDVNYGYTF. The CDR3 DNA is TGTGCCGGCAGTGTGGACGTAAACTATGGCTACACCTTC.

Only a few counts were recorded for this clone. The chain carries TRBV6-1 and TRBJ2-1; 8 bases fit TRBD2. V gave up 5 bases and J gave up 4 bases; unmatched junction bases: 7. The CDR3 totals 15 residues. The germline gives CDR1 MNHNS, CDR2 SASEGT. The CDR3 region is CASSSQAGVYNEQFF. The CDR3 bases are TGTGCCAGCAGTTCCCAAGCGGGGGTGTACAATGAGCAGTTCTTC.

There are many counts of this clone. The rearrangement joins TRBV19 to TRBJ2-5; perhaps D is TRBD1 or TRBD2 (5 bases each). Germline V gene sequence: CDR1 LNHDA, CDR2 SQIVND (reference sequence). V was shortened by 7 bases and J by 1 base, with 13 bases between the two germline ends. The CDR3 is made up of 14 amino acids. Here the CDR3 DNA reads TGTGCCAGTACCCCGGGACCCTCCCAAGAGACCCAGTACTTC. Translating it yields CASTPGPSQETQYF.

This clone was seen a handful of times. This rearrangement joins TRBV28 to TRBJ2-3; D is unresolved. The CDR3 extends over 15 amino acids. Germline V CDR1 and CDR2: MDHEN, SYDVKM. The V gene lost 4 bases and the J gene lost 3 bases, with 14 bases spanning the gap. CDR3 region: CASSSLVGPTDTQYF. CDR3 coding DNA: TGTGCCAGCAGTTCCCTGGTAGGGCCGACAGATACGCAGTATTTT.